This T cell receptor (beta chain) was obtained from a study of blood T cell repertoires in COVID-19. Study-level background: COVID-19 samples from acute and convalescent phases originated in the United States, Italy and Spain.

Study processing details: Amplification of reference gene primers provided the estimated nucleated cell counts. This table comes from immunoSEQ multiplex PCR, and its TCRdb copy is limited to in-frame clones, with some not included. V, J and clone size reflect that table, while D and trimming were determined from the DNA. This table has about 270,000 clones, approximately 90% appearing once. V dropped 0 bases and J dropped 0 bases, with 9 bases sitting between them. The CDR3 is 17 amino acids. Per germline, CDR1 SGHAT and CDR2 FQNNGV. V usage is TRBV11-2 and J usage is TRBJ1-6; D is undetermined. Sample: PBMCs or T cells enriched from blood (not recorded which). The clonotype comes from a woman aged 25-40 years with acute COVID-19. The CDR3 sequence is CASSLDPGSSYNSPLHF. CDR3 nucleotide sequence: TGTGCCAGCAGCTTAGATCCCGGGAGCTCCTATAATTCACCCCTCCACTTT. Complete variable domain (other parts from reference TRBV11-2 and TRBJ1-6): EAGVAQSPRYKIIEKRQSVAFWCNPISGHATLYWYQQILGQGPKLLIQFQNNGVVDDSQLPKDRFSAERLKGVDSTLKIQPAKLEDSAVYLCASSLDPGSSYNSPLHFGNGTRLTVT.